The 24 T cell receptor beta chains below come from one sample, sequenced in a study of a mutant IDH1 vaccine in newly diagnosed glioma. Using immunoSEQ multiplex PCR, the repertoire was profiled, and TCRdb retains in-frame clones only, with some absent. There are roughly 68,000 clones in the sample; about four fifths occur only once, and around 8.5% lies in the top ten. Time point defined: baseline, week 1 (first vaccination visit). The treatment is: pre-vaccination baseline after standard-of-care therapy. The input for sequencing was PBMCs, taken from a glioma patient treated with radiotherapy, temozolomide or both. These receptor sequences come from a middle-aged man with glioma.

CDR3 amino acids: CASSTGQGANEQFF. Here the CDR3 DNA reads TGCGCCAGCAGCACGGGACAGGGGGCGAATGAGCAGTTCTTC. V usage is TRBV5-1 and J usage is TRBJ2-1, with 12 bases identical to TRBD1. The ends lost 4 bases at V and 7 bases at J; junction bases unmatched: 3. The CDR3 runs 14 residues. Germline V gives CDR1 SGHRS, CDR2 YFSETQ.

This clone was observed once. The chain carries TRBV7-9 and TRBJ1-2; D gene uncertain. The CDR3 is made up of 13 amino acids. Germline V gene lookup returns CDR1 SEHNR and CDR2 FQNEAQ (reference sequence). V lost 5 bases and J lost 0, with 7 bases in between. In DNA, the CDR3 is TGTGCCAGCAGCCCCCAACCTAACTATGGCTACACCTTC. Its protein is CASSPQPNYGYTF.

As to this clone: Other DNA sequences in this specimen translate into the identical CDR3. The chain links TRBV29-1 to TRBJ1-1; D gene uncertain. The CDR3 sequence is 11 residues long. Looked up from germline, CDR1 is SQVTM and CDR2 is ANQGSEA. The germline V and J ends were trimmed by 7 bases and 0 bases, with 6 bases remaining between them. CDR3 sequence (DNA): TGCAGCGGTGCGGTGAACACTGAAGCTTTCTTT. Translated: CSGAVNTEAFF.

A remark on this clone: Other DNA sequences in the same sample also yield this CDR3. The V call is TRBV6-5, the J call TRBJ1-1; D is ambiguous. The CDR3 has 14 amino acids. V was cut by 2 bases and J by 1 base, with 8 bases left in between. From germline, CDR1 is MNHEY and CDR2 SVGAGI. The CDR3 is CASSYRVTNTEAFF. DNA of the CDR3: TGTGCCAGCAGTTACAGGGTTACGAACACTGAAGCTTTCTTT.

The chain joins TRBV5-1 to TRBJ1-1, with unresolved D. Germline V gives CDR1 SGHRS, CDR2 YFSETQ. Trimming left V 1 base short and J 0 bases short, with 7 bases between. The CDR3 spans 14 residues. The CDR3 reads CASSLSQLNTEAFF. CDR3 bases: TGCGCCAGCAGCTTGAGTCAGCTGAACACTGAAGCTTTCTTT.

The CDR3 protein is CASSLREMEETQYF. Here the CDR3 DNA reads TGTGCCAGCAGCCTACGGGAGATGGAAGAGACCCAGTACTTC. This chain links TRBV5-4 with TRBJ2-5; D might be TRBD2 (6 bases). Trimming removed 4 bases at V and 3 bases at J, with 13 bases between. The germline CDR1 and CDR2 sequences are SGHNT and YYREEE (reference sequence). The CDR3 sequence is 14 residues long.

V is TRBV29-1 and J is TRBJ1-2; tentatively, D is TRBD1 (5 bases). CDR1 and CDR2 from the germline V gene are SQVTM and ANQGSEA. Trimming took 7 bases from V and 1 from J, leaving 10 bases between them. The CDR3 contains 12 residues. Here the CDR3 reads CSARVRNYGYTF. CDR3 DNA: TGCAGCGCCAGGGTGCGTAACTATGGCTACACCTTC.

The chain employs TRBV11-2 and TRBJ2-1; the D is unclear. Germline values: CDR1 SGHAT, CDR2 FQNNGV. V shed 1 base and J shed 8 bases, with 12 bases lying between them. This CDR3 spans 14 amino acids. The CDR3 region has the DNA TGTGCCAGCAGCTTAGTCCCCCAAGCACATGAGCAGTTCTTC. Amino acid sequence: CASSLVPQAHEQFF.

V and J are TRBV6-5 and TRBJ1-2; 7 nucleotides line up with TRBD1. Germline trimming cut 0 bases from V and 2 bases from J; bases unmatched to any gene: 3. This CDR3 has 15 residues. Germline V lookup: CDR1 MNHEY, CDR2 SVGAGI. The DNA for the CDR3 is TGTGCCAGCAGTTACTCGGGCAGGGGGAACTATGGCTACACCTTC. Its translation is CASSYSGRGNYGYTF.

The chain joins TRBV7-6 to TRBJ1-1, with TRBD1 matching 8 bases. The trim removed 5 bases at V and 0 bases at J, leaving 5 bases unmatched. The CDR3 spans 15 residues. The V gene's germline CDR1 is SGHVS and CDR2 FNYEAQ. The CDR3 DNA follows: TGTGCCAGCAGCCCCCAGACAGGGGTGAACACTGAAGCTTTCTTT. Translating it yields CASSPQTGVNTEAFF.

CDR3 sequence: CASSGTASSYEQYF. CDR3 nucleotides: TGTGCCAGCAGTGGGACGGCCAGCTCCTACGAGCAGTACTTC. The chain employs TRBV5-4 and TRBJ2-7; D might be TRBD1 or TRBD2, each matching 5 bases. The CDR3 length is 14 residues. The ends were cut back, 5 bases at V and 0 bases at J, with 12 bases in the middle. Germline loops: CDR1 SGHNT, CDR2 YYREEE (reference sequence).

The chain joins TRBV6-5 to TRBJ2-2; 11 bases align to TRBD1. CDR1 and CDR2 (germline): MNHEY, SVGAGI. The CDR3 is 15 residues long. The ends lost 6 bases at V and 3 bases at J; junction bases unmatched: 3. In DNA form, the CDR3 reads TGTGCCAGCAGGGACAGGGGGCGGTACACCGGGGAGCTGTTTTTT. It is translated as CASRDRGRYTGELFF.

The CDR3 spells CSAEGARAFF. CDR3 nucleotide sequence: TGCAGTGCTGAGGGAGCGCGAGCTTTCTTT. The gene calls are TRBV20-1 and TRBJ1-1; unclear D gene. V was trimmed by 5 bases and J by 10 bases, leaving 11 bases between them. Germline loops: CDR1 DFQATT, CDR2 SNEGSKA (reference sequence). This CDR3 spans 10 amino acids.

The genes are TRBV6-5 and TRBJ1-1, with D uncertain. The CDR3 has 11 amino acids. V dropped 6 bases and J dropped 8 bases, with 10 bases sitting between them. Germline V gives CDR1 MNHEY, CDR2 SVGAGI. CDR3 loop: CASSRADEAFF. The DNA for the CDR3 is TGTGCCAGCAGCCGGGCGGACGAAGCTTTCTTT.

V and J are TRBV5-5 and TRBJ2-7; 11 nucleotides agree with TRBD1. This CDR3 contains 16 residues. Germline-derived CDR1 and CDR2 are SGHKS and YYEKEE (reference sequence). V lost 3 bases to trimming and J lost 5 bases; unmatched junction nucleotides: 10. The CDR3 DNA follows: TGTGCCAGCAGCTCACGCGGAGGGACAGGGGGAAACGAGCAGTACTTC. Protein product: CASSSRGGTGGNEQYF.

The V and J genes are TRBV5-6 and TRBJ2-6; D uncertain. The V end was cut by 0 bases, the J end by 0 bases, with 10 bases between. The germline gives CDR1 SGHDT, CDR2 YYEEEE. The CDR3 is made up of 17 amino acids. CDR3 in DNA: TGTGCCAGCAGCTTGGTTGGTGAAGACTCTGGGGCCAACGTCCTGACTTTC. Its translation: CASSLVGEDSGANVLTF.

Here the CDR3 DNA reads TGCGCCAGCAGCCAAGAAGGGACAGGGCCGGCTAATGAAAAACTGTTTTTT. This translates into CASSQEGTGPANEKLFF. The V call is TRBV4-1, the J call TRBJ1-4; 9 bases are a match to TRBD1. The CDR3 extends over 17 amino acids. Germline V gene lookup returns CDR1 MGHRA and CDR2 YSYEKL. J lost 3 bases, V lost 0 bases, and 5 bases had no gene match.

This clone was observed a single time. This chain connects TRBV29-1 to TRBJ1-4; 8 positions match TRBD1. Germline V CDR1 and CDR2: SQVTM, ANQGSEA. J gave up 8 bases and V 4 bases, and 6 bases lay outside the gene matches. The CDR3 covers 13 residues. DNA for the CDR3: TGCAGCGTTGGACAGGGGAGACAAGAAAAACTGTTTTTT. This encodes CSVGQGRQEKLFF.

This clone has a handful of counts. The chain couples TRBV14 to TRBJ1-4; D gene unclear. V lost 2 bases and J lost 7, with 5 bases in between. The CDR3 consists of 12 residues. Germline CDR1 SGHDN, CDR2 FVKESK. CDR3 sequence (DNA): TGTGCCAGCAGCCAATACGGTGAAAAACTGTTTTTT. Translating gives CASSQYGEKLFF.

The rearrangement uses TRBV5-6 and TRBJ1-4; D uncertain. The ends were cut back, 0 bases at V and 7 bases at J, with 7 bases in the middle. The CDR3 consists of 13 residues. CDR1 and CDR2 from the germline V gene are SGHDT and YYEEEE. The CDR3 region is CASSLASGEKLFF. The CDR3 coding sequence is TGTGCCAGCAGCTTGGCCTCGGGTGAAAAACTGTTTTTT.

The gene calls are TRBV6-5 and TRBJ1-1; no firm D call. Trimming pared 7 bases from V and 1 base from J, leaving 16 bases between. The V gene's germline CDR1 is MNHEY and CDR2 SVGAGI. The CDR3 consists of 15 residues. The CDR3 loop reads CASKPQAGWNTEAFF. The CDR3 coding sequence is TGTGCCAGCAAGCCGCAGGCAGGTTGGAACACTGAAGCTTTCTTT.

The rearrangement links TRBV19 to TRBJ1-2; 12 nucleotides match TRBD1. The CDR3 runs to 16 residues. J lost 4 bases, V lost 8 bases, and 11 bases had no gene match. Germline-derived CDR1 and CDR2 are LNHDA and SQIVND (reference sequence). In DNA form, the CDR3 reads TGTGCCAGTCAACGGGACAGGGGGCTACTTGGCTATGGCTACACCTTC. Residues: CASQRDRGLLGYGYTF. Full variable domain (outside the CDR3, taken from reference TRBV19 and TRBJ1-2): DGGITQSPKYLFRKEGQNVTLSCEQNLNHDAMYWYRQDPGQGLRLIYYSQIVNDFQKGDIAEGYSVSREKKESFPLTVTSAQKNPTAFYLCASQRDRGLLGYGYTFGSGTRLTVV.

The chain carries TRBV6-1 and TRBJ1-2, with 7 bases lining up with TRBD1. The CDR3 runs 13 residues. CDR1 is MNHNS, CDR2 SASEGT, per germline. V lost 5 bases, J lost 4 bases, and 4 bases stayed unmatched. The CDR3: CASSRDSAYGYTF. As DNA, the CDR3 is TGTGCCAGCAGTCGGGACAGCGCCTATGGCTACACCTTC.

The V and J genes are TRBV28 and TRBJ2-1; D might be TRBD1 (5 bases). The length of the CDR3 is 14 residues. The V end was cut by 3 bases, the J end by 2 bases, with 8 bases between. Looked up from germline, CDR1 is MDHEN and CDR2 is SYDVKM. CDR3 protein: CASSFAGPYNEQFF. The CDR3 DNA reads TGTGCCAGCAGTTTCGCAGGGCCCTACAATGAGCAGTTCTTC.